This T cell receptor (beta chain) stems from a study of blood T cells in healthy people across ages. Through a sample-barcoded 5' primer and a J-beta primer mix, a second PCR was run for about 6 to 11 cycles. TCRdb re-derived calls from the 5' RACE reads in MiXCR, one entry per CDR3 protein. The sample shows 1.5 million to 2 million distinct CDR3 sequences, 49% of them seen only once. The length of the CDR3 is 15 residues. Germline loops: CDR1 SGHVS, CDR2 FQNEAQ. This receptor was identified in a woman aged 40 to 55 in good health. Sequencing input: blood. The gene calls are TRBV7-8 and TRBJ2-7; 7 bases match TRBD1. The J call is uncertain, as TRBJ2-5 better fits the DNA end. The DNA for the CDR3 is TGTGCCAGCAGCTTTCCGCAGGGGGTTTGGGAGACCCAGTACTTC. Translation gives CASSFPQGVWETQYF.